This T cell receptor beta chain was recorded in a study of OX40 agonist ivuxolimab in advanced cancers. About the research overall: Six ivuxolimab dose levels, 0.01 to 10 mg/kg, were given intravenously every 2 weeks. Three patients, one with hepatocellular carcinoma and two with cutaneous melanoma, achieved partial responses. Patients undergoing dose escalation presented with hepatocellular carcinoma, melanoma, renal cell or head and neck cancer.

Germline values: CDR1 MNHEY, CDR2 SVGAGI. Trimming took 2 bases from V and 6 from J; bases not matched to a gene: 3. This CDR3 region has 14 residues. The assay was immunoSEQ multiplex PCR, and TCRdb's table has in-frame clones only and misses some. Among about 70,000 clones, roughly 87% were seen once, and the ten largest hold roughly 2.7%. Drawing of blood for sampling happened at baseline, at cycle 4 day 1, and at cycle 7 day 1. The material was CD4+ or CD8+ T cells sorted from blood, obtained in a trial of the OX40 agonist ivuxolimab. The V call is TRBV6-5, the J call TRBJ2-7; TRBD1 matches 11 bases. The TCR was taken from an adult with an advanced solid tumor such as melanoma, head and neck, liver or kidney cancer. The CDR3 region has the DNA TGTGCCAGCAGTTACGGGACAGGGGGTTCCGAGCAGTACTTC. Translated: CASSYGTGGSEQYF.